This T cell receptor (beta chain) originates from a study of cytomegalovirus exposure and HLA in healthy donors. Study-level background: An analysis done earlier identified fewer than 140 million unique TCR beta sequences from roughly 190 million T cells.

Germline V gene sequence: CDR1 SNHLY, CDR2 FYNNEI. This CDR3 comprises 14 residues. The germline V and J ends were trimmed by 2 bases and 2 bases, with 7 bases remaining between them. A multiplex PCR was run with 60 Vbeta primers and 13 Jbeta primers. The authors' processing: About 10 million shared chains were among approximately 80 million unique TCR beta chains counted in a later analysis. Clones were read by immunoSEQ multiplex PCR, and TCRdb kept only the in-frame ones, dropping some. The V and J calls and clone size are taken from that table; D and trimming were inferred from the DNA. The table records 140,000 or so clones, roughly 80% of them present only once. General study results and limits: Later analysis demonstrated an association between a missense DCLRE1C variant and TCR beta V- and J-gene trimming.

Details on this clone: Its antigen is currently unknown.

The clonotype originates from a man aged 35-49 years in good health and CMV-seronegative. The sequencing input was PBMCs. This chain links TRBV2 with TRBJ1-5; D unresolved. The CDR3, as DNA: TGTGCCAGCAGTGAACAGCTAGGCAATCAGCCCCAGCATTTT. Its translation: CASSEQLGNQPQHF.